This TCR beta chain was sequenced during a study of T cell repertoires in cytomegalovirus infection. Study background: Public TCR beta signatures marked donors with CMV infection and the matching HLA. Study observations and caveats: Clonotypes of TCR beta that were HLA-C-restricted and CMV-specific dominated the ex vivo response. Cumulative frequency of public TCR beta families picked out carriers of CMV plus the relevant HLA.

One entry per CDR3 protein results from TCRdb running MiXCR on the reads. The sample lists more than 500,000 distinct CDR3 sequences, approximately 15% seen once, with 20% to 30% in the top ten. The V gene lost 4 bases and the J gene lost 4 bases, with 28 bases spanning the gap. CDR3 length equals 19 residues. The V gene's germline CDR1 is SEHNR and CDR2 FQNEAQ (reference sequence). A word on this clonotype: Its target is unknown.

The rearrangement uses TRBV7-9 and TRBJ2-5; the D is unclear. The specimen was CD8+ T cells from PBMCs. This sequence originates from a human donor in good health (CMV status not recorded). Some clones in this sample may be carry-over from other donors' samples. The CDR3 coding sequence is TGTGCCAGCAGCTCATTAAATGGGTACCGAGGTCTCCTCCTAGAGACCCAGTACTTC. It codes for CASSSLNGYRGLLLETQYF.